This T cell receptor (beta chain) was obtained from a study of blood T cell repertoires in COVID-19. Looking at the study overall: The study drew acute and convalescent COVID-19 samples from the United States, Italy and Spain.

Donors were grouped by their self-reported clinical history. Resolution of symptoms, clearance, or two negative PCRs was present in recovered Cohort 3 donors. Per the study methods: Reference gene primer amplification in the assay estimated nucleated cell counts. Assay used: immunoSEQ multiplex PCR; TCRdb lists only in-frame clones, some missing. V, J and clone size reflect that table, while D and trimming were determined from the DNA. The table includes about 380,000 clones, roughly 84% detected once. The sequenced sample was PBMCs or T cells enriched from blood (not recorded which). The TCR sequence derives from a woman in her twenties or thirties who had recovered from COVID-19.

The DNA for the CDR3 is TGCGCCAGCAGAGGTAGCGGGAGGGCGTCCTACAATGAGCAGTTCTTC. It is translated as CASRGSGRASYNEQFF. The genes are TRBV10-2 and TRBJ2-1; TRBD2 matches at 11 bases. After removal of 6 bases from V and 1 base from J, the junction contained 5 bases not matched to a gene. CDR1 is WSHSY, CDR2 SAAADI, per germline. The CDR3 length is 16 residues.